This entry features one TCR beta chain sequence. Its antigen remains unidentified. The sample comes from a study of post-analysis software for immune sequencing data. Study observations and caveats: Four to six TRBV segments were more frequent in patients than controls; TRBV5-6, TRBV5-1 and TRBV20-1 belonged to this group. When the samples were clustered directly with F measure, those that had been prepared in the same batch showed strong co-clustering.

The TCR beta cDNA libraries carried unique molecular identifiers. Starting from approximately 1 to 10 million T cells, the study yielded 460,000 or so cDNA molecules. TCRdb passed the PCR reads through MiXCR, listing each CDR3 protein once. The sample has roughly 650,000 distinct CDR3 sequences, 55% to 60% seen once. V was trimmed by 3 bases and J by 8 bases, leaving 13 bases between them. The CDR3 extends over 13 amino acids. The J gene is TRBJ1-2, the V gene TRBV12-3 or TRBV12-4; weak D call: TRBD1 (5 bases). The sequence came from a girl aged 2-10 years with multiple sclerosis. The sequencing input was blood. Here the CDR3 reads CASSFQGSLGYTF. CDR3 coding DNA: TGTGCCAGCAGTTTCCAGGGTTCTTTAGGCTACACCTTC.